This TCR beta chain was recovered during a study of T cell responses to AZD1222 COVID-19 vaccine. Using immunoSEQ multiplex PCR, the repertoire was profiled, and TCRdb retains in-frame clones only, with some absent. In all, the sample yields about 140,000 clones. Regarding the study as a whole: Baseline seropositives among AZD1222 recipients totaled only six.

Regarding this clone: The antigen remains unidentified.

The source material was peripheral blood. The receptor was derived from an adult in good health.

CDR3 loop: CASDLRQGRDEQYF. The DNA of the CDR3 is TGTGCCAGCGATTTAAGGCAGGGGAGGGACGAGCAGTACTTC. This rearrangement joins TRBV6-5 to TRBJ2-7; tentative D call: TRBD2 (7 bases). The germline V gene has CDR1 MNHEY and CDR2 SVGAGI. There are 14 residues in the CDR3. Trimming took off 8 bases at V and 5 bases at J, with 19 bases between the two ends.